Below are 21 T cell receptor beta chains sequenced from a single sample in a study of T cell repertoires in cytomegalovirus infection. TCRdb recomputed calls from the reads with MiXCR, one row per CDR3 protein. This table has just over 300,000 distinct CDR3 sequences, roughly 16% appearing once. Material: PBMCs. All receptors come from a human donor in good health (CMV status not recorded). Some clones in this sample may be carry-over from other donors' samples.

A few counts support this clonotype. DNA for the CDR3: TGTGCCAGCACCGCTGGGACAGGGTGGGTTAAAAACACTGAAGCTTTCTTT. This translates into CASTAGTGWVKNTEAFF. The V and J genes are TRBV6-6 and TRBJ1-1; 9 nucleotides agree with TRBD1. V shed 7 bases, J shed 2 bases, and the junction held 14 bases outside the gene matches. Germline CDR1 reads MNHNY; CDR2 reads SVGAGI (reference sequence). The CDR3 runs to 17 residues.

Ten or more counts support this clonotype. The CDR3: CASSRDRANSNQPQHF. In DNA, the CDR3 is TGTGCCAGCAGTCGAGACAGGGCCAATAGCAATCAGCCCCAGCATTTT. The V and J genes are TRBV6-1 and TRBJ1-5; TRBD1 matches at 7 bases. CDR1 MNHNS and CDR2 SASEGT come from the germline V gene. This CDR3 has 16 amino acids. V trimming: 5 bases; J trimming: 0 bases; junction bases outside the gene matches: 7.

This clonotype was recorded a few times. The chain joins TRBV19 to TRBJ2-3; D is uncertain. The CDR3 runs to 16 residues. Per the germline V gene, CDR1 is LNHDA and CDR2 is SQIVND (reference sequence). The ends were cut back, 0 bases at V and 2 bases at J, with 12 bases in the middle. For the CDR3, the DNA is TGTGCCAGTAGTATAGATCAATCGAAGGTCACAGATACGCAGTATTTT. Amino acids: CASSIDQSKVTDTQYF. The variable domain in full, completed from reference TRBV19 and TRBJ2-3, reads DGGITQSPKYLFRKEGQNVTLSCEQNLNHDAMYWYRQDPGQGLRLIYYSQIVNDFQKGDIAEGYSVSREKKESFPLTVTSAQKNPTAFYLCASSIDQSKVTDTQYFGPGTRLTVL.

The chain carries TRBV4-1 and TRBJ2-7; 8 nucleotides match TRBD2. This CDR3 is built from 17 residues. Germline CDR1 MGHRA, CDR2 YSYEKL. Unmatched junction bases numbered 12, after V lost 0 bases and J lost 5 bases. The CDR3 region is CASSQDPGGLAVHEQYF. The CDR3 DNA is TGCGCCAGCAGCCAAGATCCGGGGGGGCTAGCTGTCCACGAGCAGTACTTC.

A few counts support this clonotype. The rearrangement joins TRBV6-1 to TRBJ2-7; D remains ambiguous. This CDR3 is built from 13 residues. Trimming took off 4 bases at V and 3 bases at J, with 10 bases between the two ends. CDR1 MNHNS and CDR2 SASEGT come from the germline V gene. The CDR3, as DNA: TGTGCCAGCAGTGTTAATGTCGGCTACGAGCAGTACTTC. Its translation: CASSVNVGYEQYF.

This clonotype was recorded at least ten times. The genes are TRBV7-9 and TRBJ1-1; 7 nucleotides line up with TRBD1. The CDR3 is 13 residues long. Per germline, CDR1 SEHNR and CDR2 FQNEAQ (reference sequence). J gave up 8 bases and V 1 base, and 4 bases lay outside the gene matches. The CDR3 reads CASSLVVTGEAFF. The CDR3, as DNA: TGTGCCAGCAGCTTAGTCGTGACAGGGGAAGCTTTCTTT.

CDR3 DNA sequence: TGTGCCAGCAGTCTACCGGGACTAGCGATAAACACCGGGGAGCTGTTTTTT. Amino acids: CASSLPGLAINTGELFF. The genes are TRBV12-3 or TRBV12-4 and TRBJ2-2, with 10 positions matching TRBD2. The trim removed 5 bases at V and 2 bases at J, leaving 8 bases unmatched. This CDR3 comprises 17 residues.

This clonotype was counted at least ten times. The gene calls are TRBV7-2 and TRBJ2-4; D ambiguous. The CDR3 runs to 17 residues. Germline V lookup: CDR1 SGHTA, CDR2 FQGNSA. V was clipped by 5 bases and J by 6 bases, with 23 bases between them. This CDR3 reads CASSLAGPISGLNIQYF. CDR3 in DNA: TGTGCCAGCAGCCTCGCCGGGCCTATAAGTGGGCTAAACATTCAGTACTTC.

This chain joins TRBV7-9 and TRBJ1-2; TRBD1 agrees at 11 bases. Germline assignment: CDR1 SEHNR and CDR2 FQNEAQ (reference sequence). The CDR3 covers 16 residues. Unmatched junction bases numbered 9, after V lost 6 bases and J lost 3 bases. For the CDR3, the DNA is TGTGCCAGCAGTTCCACTGCGGGACAGGGGGACTATGGCTACACCTTC. Translated: CASSSTAGQGDYGYTF.

V and J are TRBV19 and TRBJ1-5; D is perhaps TRBD1 (5 bases). In germline, CDR1 is LNHDA, CDR2 SQIVND (reference sequence). Trimming pared 6 bases from V and 14 bases from J, leaving 17 bases between. The CDR3 runs to 12 residues. Here the CDR3 DNA reads TGTGCCAGTAGCACCCGGGACCGAGACAAGCATTTT. This sequence encodes CASSTRDRDKHF.

This clonotype was seen repeatedly, ten times or more. J is TRBJ2-7 and V is TRBV7-2, with D perhaps matching TRBD2 (6 bases). Germline V gives CDR1 SGHTA, CDR2 FQGNSA. The CDR3 runs to 15 residues. V lost 1 base and J 2 bases, leaving 12 bases between the germline ends. The CDR3 sequence: CASSLGGGIAYEQYF. The CDR3 DNA sequence: TGTGCCAGCAGCTTAGGGGGAGGAATCGCCTACGAGCAGTACTTC. Drawing the rest from reference TRBV7-2 and TRBJ2-7, the complete variable domain is GAGVSQSPSNKVTEKGKDVELRCDPISGHTALYWYRQSLGQGLEFLIYFQGNSAPDKSGLPSDRFSAERTGGSVSTLTIQRTQQEDSAVYLCASSLGGGIAYEQYFGPGTRLTVT.

The rearrangement joins TRBV12-3 or TRBV12-4 to TRBJ1-1, with a tentative D call TRBD1 (6 bases). V was pared by 1 base and J by 2 bases, with 11 bases between. The CDR3 is made up of 15 amino acids. The CDR3 sequence is CASSLVDRYNTEAFF. DNA of the CDR3: TGTGCCAGCAGTTTAGTTGACAGGTATAACACTGAAGCTTTCTTT.

A few counts support this clonotype. This chain links TRBV6-2 or TRBV6-3 with TRBJ1-2; maybe TRBD1 (6 bases). The germline V gene has CDR1 MNHEY and CDR2 SVGEGT. V lost 2 bases, J lost 2 bases, and 15 bases lay in between. The CDR3 has 16 residues. CDR3 residues: CASSYVFRGRNYGYTF. The CDR3 nucleotides are TGTGCCAGCAGTTACGTTTTCCGGGGGCGAAACTATGGCTACACCTTC.

This clonotype was seen at least ten times. The chain recombines TRBV12-3 or TRBV12-4 with TRBJ1-5, with D perhaps TRBD1 (5 bases). The V gene lost 5 bases and the J gene lost 1 base, with 9 bases spanning the gap. This CDR3 is built from 14 residues. CDR3 bases: TGTGCCAGCAGTGCGACAGACAGCAATCAGCCCCAGCATTTT. It encodes CASSATDSNQPQHF.

A few counts support this clonotype. The CDR3 sequence: CASRTANNEKLFF. The CDR3, as DNA: TGTGCCAGCCGGACAGCCAATAATGAAAAACTGTTTTTT. V usage is TRBV6-8 and J usage is TRBJ1-4, with D possibly matching TRBD1 (6 bases). Germline V gives CDR1 MNHGY, CDR2 SAAAGT. V dropped 8 bases and J dropped 4 bases, with 11 bases sitting between them. There are 13 residues in the CDR3.

This chain links TRBV6-1 with TRBJ2-7, with a weak D call TRBD1 (6 bases). The CDR3 has 14 amino acids. Looked up from germline, CDR1 is MNHNS and CDR2 is SASEGT. Trimming removed 6 bases at V and 2 bases at J, with 14 bases between. In DNA form, the CDR3 reads TGTGCCAGCAGGACGGACAGCTACACCTACGAGCAGTACTTC. Its protein product is CASRTDSYTYEQYF.

This clonotype was recorded a few times. The chain has TRBV20-1 and TRBJ1-5; D unclear. Germline assignment: CDR1 DFQATT and CDR2 SNEGSKA (reference sequence). This CDR3 is 13 amino acids long. Trimming removed 8 bases at V and 0 bases at J, with 11 bases between. CDR3 sequence reads: CSTLGDSNQPQHF. CDR3 nucleotides: TGCAGTACCCTTGGAGATAGCAATCAGCCCCAGCATTTT.

This clonotype was seen at least ten times. V and J are TRBV11-2 and TRBJ2-2; D is undetermined. Trimming stripped 2 bases from V and 4 bases from J, with 5 bases between. This CDR3 spans 13 amino acids. Germline V gives CDR1 SGHAT, CDR2 FQNNGV. CDR3 amino acids: CASSLFLTGELFF. The CDR3 nucleotides are TGTGCCAGCAGCTTATTCCTCACCGGGGAGCTGTTTTTT.

In its sample, this clonotype was seen a few times. The gene calls are TRBV28 and TRBJ1-1; TRBD1 matches 7 bases. CDR3 length: 13 amino acids. V lost 8 bases and J lost 2; bases outside the gene matches: 5. CDR1 is MDHEN and CDR2 is SYDVKM in the germline V gene. CDR3 residues: CASADRDNTEAFF. The CDR3 DNA reads as TGTGCCAGCGCCGACAGGGACAACACTGAAGCTTTCTTT.

As to this clonotype: A read error may explain this, as a much larger clone is one base away. This chain joins TRBV25-1 and TRBJ2-5; TRBD1 matches 9 bases. CDR1 MGHDK and CDR2 SYGVNS come from the germline V gene. The length of the CDR3 is 14 residues. The CDR3 bases are TGTGCCCGCAGTGGACAGGGGCTCCAAGAGACCCAGTACTTC. It specifies CARSGQGLQETQYF. The full variable domain, in which reference TRBV25-1 and TRBJ2-5 provide the parts outside the CDR3, is EADIYQTPRYLVIGTGKKITLECSQTMGHDKMYWYQQDPGMELHLIHYSYGVNSTEKGDLSSESTVSRIRTEHFPLTLESARPSHTSQYLCARSGQGLQETQYFGPGTRLLVL.

This clonotype was recorded a few times. This chain joins TRBV5-4 and TRBJ2-5, with D perhaps matching TRBD1 (5 bases). Germline loops: CDR1 SGHNT, CDR2 YYREEE (reference sequence). Trimming pared 4 bases from V and 4 bases from J, leaving 14 bases between. There are 14 residues in the CDR3. CDR3 in DNA: TGTGCCAGCAGCACCATGGTGGGGCCAGAGACCCAGTACTTC. This gives the protein CASSTMVGPETQYF.